The present TCR beta chain was sequenced within a study of Graves' ophthalmopathy and Graves' hyperthyroidism. Study results and limitations: Blood also held most thyroid clonotypes expanded above 0.001 frequency.

This clonotype was recorded at least ten times. Its cognate antigen is unknown. V lost 4 bases and J lost 4, with 19 bases in between. The CDR3 has 17 residues. The germline gives CDR1 SGHAT, CDR2 FQNNGV. The hyperthyroidism patients had a new diagnosis of under 2 months' duration and were aged 18 to 65. Patients were excluded if they had other autoimmune diseases or uncontrolled infections, and likewise if pregnancy or lactation applied. The diagnosis was founded upon clinical symptoms, serum thyroxine, TRAb, thyroid ultrasound and orbital computed tomography. Amplification targeted the TCR beta CDR3 regions, with RNA transcripts as the source material. Scientists carried out first-round RT-PCR using HTBI primers and then a second-round multiplex PCR. TCRdb reanalysed the multiplex PCR reads using MiXCR and keeps one entry per CDR3 protein. The sample comprises hundreds of thousands of distinct CDR3 sequences, 22% of which are singletons, and around 6.9% rests with the top ten.

The clonotype was recovered from a woman between 18 and 29 years old with stable Graves' hyperthyroidism. Some clones in this sample may be carry-over from other donors' samples. Sequencing used peripheral blood. The J gene is TRBJ2-2, the V gene TRBV11-2; D is unclear. CDR3 sequence: CASSSMLREVITGELFF. The CDR3 DNA sequence: TGTGCCAGCAGCTCAATGTTAAGGGAAGTGATCACCGGGGAGCTGTTTTTT.